These T cell receptor beta chains were read from a single sample in a study of shared clonotypes between healthy human individuals. Measured with immunoSEQ multiplex PCR; TCRdb has only the in-frame clones, and not every one. The sample shows 2,500,000 or so clones, approximately 94% of them seen only once. Specimen: naive CD4+ T cells from PBMCs. These receptors were obtained from a man aged 18 to 35 in good health. Some clones in this sample may be carry-over from other donors' samples. CDR3s leave out the opening cysteine and the closing phenylalanine or tryptophan.

>TRBV19|TRBJ1-3
ASSITEAGNTIY
>TRBV6-5|TRBJ1-2
ASRKGQGVGGYT
>TRBV6-1|TRBJ2-1
ASSKSTASNEQF
>TRBV9|TRBJ1-2
ASARDHGPAGYT
>TRBV2|TRBJ1-1
ASRGDSQNTEAF
>TRBV19|TRBJ2-1
ASSVSVSREWF
>TRBV28|TRBJ1-4
ASSRGTGEKLF
>TRBV7-8|TRBJ2-7
ASSLHLWEGGYEQY
>TRBV28|TRBJ2-3
ASSFLAGGPDTQY
>TRBV10-3|TRBJ2-5
AISEWGAETQY
>TRBV5-1|TRBJ2-4
ASNWRGAAKNIQY
>TRBV9|TRBJ1-2
ASSVGDEDGYT
>TRBV7-9|TRBJ1-2
ASSSAGPYGYT
>TRBV5-6|TRBJ2-5
ASSPDRGWETQY
>TRBV6-6|TRBJ2-7
ASSTTDGPYEQY
>TRBV7-8|TRBJ2-1
ASSLGLAGLSSYNEQF
>TRBV21-1|TRBJ2-3
ASSTPFGTNSTDTQY